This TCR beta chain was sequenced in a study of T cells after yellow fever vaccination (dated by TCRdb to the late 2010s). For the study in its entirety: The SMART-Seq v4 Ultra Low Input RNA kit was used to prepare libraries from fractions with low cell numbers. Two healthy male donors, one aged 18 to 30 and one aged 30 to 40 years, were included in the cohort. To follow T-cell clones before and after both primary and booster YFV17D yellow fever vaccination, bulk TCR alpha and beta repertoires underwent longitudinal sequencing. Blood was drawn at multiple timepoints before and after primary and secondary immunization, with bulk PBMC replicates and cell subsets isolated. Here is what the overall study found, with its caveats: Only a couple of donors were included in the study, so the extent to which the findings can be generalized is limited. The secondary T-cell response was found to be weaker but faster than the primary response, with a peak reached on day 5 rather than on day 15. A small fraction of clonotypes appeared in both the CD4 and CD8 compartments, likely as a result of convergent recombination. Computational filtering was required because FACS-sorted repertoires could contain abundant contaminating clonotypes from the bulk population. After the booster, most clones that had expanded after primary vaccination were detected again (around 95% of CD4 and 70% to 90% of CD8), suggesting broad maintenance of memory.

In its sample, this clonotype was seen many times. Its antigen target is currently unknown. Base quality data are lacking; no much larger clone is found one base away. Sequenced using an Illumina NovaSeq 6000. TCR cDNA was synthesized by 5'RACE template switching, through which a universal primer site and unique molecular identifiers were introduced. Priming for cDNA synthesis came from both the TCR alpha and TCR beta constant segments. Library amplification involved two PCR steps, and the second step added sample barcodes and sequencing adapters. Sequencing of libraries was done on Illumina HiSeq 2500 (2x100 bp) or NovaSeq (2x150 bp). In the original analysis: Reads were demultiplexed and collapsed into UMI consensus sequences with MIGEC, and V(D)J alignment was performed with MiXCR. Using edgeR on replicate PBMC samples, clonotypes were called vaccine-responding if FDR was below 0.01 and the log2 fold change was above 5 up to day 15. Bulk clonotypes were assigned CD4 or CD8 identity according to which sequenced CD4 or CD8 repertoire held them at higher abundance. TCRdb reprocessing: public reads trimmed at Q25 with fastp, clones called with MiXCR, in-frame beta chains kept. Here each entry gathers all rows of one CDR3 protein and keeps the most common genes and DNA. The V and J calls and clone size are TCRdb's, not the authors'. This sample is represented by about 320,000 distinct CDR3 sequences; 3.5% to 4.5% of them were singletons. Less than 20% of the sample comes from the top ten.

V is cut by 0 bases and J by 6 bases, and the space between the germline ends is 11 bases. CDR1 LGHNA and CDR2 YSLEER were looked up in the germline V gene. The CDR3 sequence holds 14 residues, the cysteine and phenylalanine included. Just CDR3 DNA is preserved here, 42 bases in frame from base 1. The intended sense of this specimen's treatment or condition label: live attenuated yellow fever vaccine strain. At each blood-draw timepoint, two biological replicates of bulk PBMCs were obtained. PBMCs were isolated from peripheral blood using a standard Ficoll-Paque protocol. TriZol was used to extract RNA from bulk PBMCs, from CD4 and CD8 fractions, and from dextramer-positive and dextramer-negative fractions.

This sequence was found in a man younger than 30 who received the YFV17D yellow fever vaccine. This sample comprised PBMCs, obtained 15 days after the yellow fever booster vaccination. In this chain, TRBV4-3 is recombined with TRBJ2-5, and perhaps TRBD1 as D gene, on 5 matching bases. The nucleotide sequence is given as TGCGCCAGCAGCCAAGATACAGGAGTGAAGACCCAGTACTTC. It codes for CASSQDTGVKTQYF.